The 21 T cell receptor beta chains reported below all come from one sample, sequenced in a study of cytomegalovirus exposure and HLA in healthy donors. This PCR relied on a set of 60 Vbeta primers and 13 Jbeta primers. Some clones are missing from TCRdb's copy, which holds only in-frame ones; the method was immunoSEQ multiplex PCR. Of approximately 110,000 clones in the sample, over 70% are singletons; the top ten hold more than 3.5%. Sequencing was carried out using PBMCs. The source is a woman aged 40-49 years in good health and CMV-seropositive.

This CDR3 is CASSESVAGPSTGELFF. In DNA form, the CDR3 reads TGTGCCAGCAGTGAATCGGTGGCAGGGCCGAGCACCGGGGAGCTGTTTTTT. The chain has TRBV25-1 and TRBJ2-2, with a possible D match to TRBD1 (5 bases). Trimming pared 1 base from V and 4 bases from J, leaving 16 bases between. Looked up from germline, CDR1 is MGHDK and CDR2 is SYGVNS. CDR3 length equals 17 residues.

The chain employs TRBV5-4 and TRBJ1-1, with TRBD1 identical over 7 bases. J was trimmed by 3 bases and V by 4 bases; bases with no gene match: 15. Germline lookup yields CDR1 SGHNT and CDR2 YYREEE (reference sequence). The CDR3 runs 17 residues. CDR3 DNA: TGTGCCAGCAGCCGACCGACAGGGCCAGTTGAGTACACTGAAGCTTTCTTT. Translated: CASSRPTGPVEYTEAFF.

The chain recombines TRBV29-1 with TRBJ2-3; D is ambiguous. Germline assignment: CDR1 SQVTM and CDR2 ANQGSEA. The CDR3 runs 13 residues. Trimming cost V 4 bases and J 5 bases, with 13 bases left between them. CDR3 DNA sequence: TGCAGCGTTGTTCAATCGGTTCTAGATACGCAGTATTTT. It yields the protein CSVVQSVLDTQYF.

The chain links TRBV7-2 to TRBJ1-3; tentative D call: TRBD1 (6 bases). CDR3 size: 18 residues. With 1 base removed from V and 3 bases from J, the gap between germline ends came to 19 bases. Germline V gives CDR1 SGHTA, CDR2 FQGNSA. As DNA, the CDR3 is TGTGCCAGCAGCTTAGGTCCTGTAGTTCTCAGGGGTGGAAACACCATATATTTT. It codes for CASSLGPVVLRGGNTIYF.

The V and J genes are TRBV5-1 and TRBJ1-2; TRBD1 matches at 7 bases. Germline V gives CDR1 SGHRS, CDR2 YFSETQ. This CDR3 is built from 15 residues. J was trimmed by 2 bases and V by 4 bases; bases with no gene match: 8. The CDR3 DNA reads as TGCGCCAGCAGCCGCCCGGGACAGCGGAACTATGGCTACACCTTC. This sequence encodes CASSRPGQRNYGYTF.

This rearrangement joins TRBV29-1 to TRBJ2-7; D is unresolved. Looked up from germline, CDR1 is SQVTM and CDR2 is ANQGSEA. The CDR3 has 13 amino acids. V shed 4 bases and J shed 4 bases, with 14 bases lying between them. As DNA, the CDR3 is TGCAGCGTTGTTGAGGTCGCCTCATACGAGCAGTACTTC. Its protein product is CSVVEVASYEQYF.

CDR3 protein: CASSEYRVVNEQFF. In DNA form, the CDR3 reads TGTGCCAGCAGTGAATACAGGGTGGTCAATGAGCAGTTCTTC. The chain couples TRBV6-1 to TRBJ2-1; D might be TRBD1 (6 bases). Germline CDR1 is MNHNS and CDR2 is SASEGT. This CDR3 is built from 14 residues. V was cut by 2 bases and J by 6 bases, with 11 bases left in between.

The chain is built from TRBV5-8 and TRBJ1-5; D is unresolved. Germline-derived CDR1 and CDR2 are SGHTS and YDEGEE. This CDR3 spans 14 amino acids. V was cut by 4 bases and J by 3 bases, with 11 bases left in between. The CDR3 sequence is CASSPLDNNQPQHF. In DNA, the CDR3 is TGTGCCAGCAGCCCACTCGACAACAATCAGCCCCAGCATTTT. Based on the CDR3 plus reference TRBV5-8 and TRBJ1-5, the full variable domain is EAGVTQSPTHLIKTRGQQATLRCSPISGHTSVYWYQQALGLGLQFLLWYDEGEERNRGNFPPRFSGRQFPNYSSELNVNALELEDSALYLCASSPLDNNQPQHFGDGTRLSIL.

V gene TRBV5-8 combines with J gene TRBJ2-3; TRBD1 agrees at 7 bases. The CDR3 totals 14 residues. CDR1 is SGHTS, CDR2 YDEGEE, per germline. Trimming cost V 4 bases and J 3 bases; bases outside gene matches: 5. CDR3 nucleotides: TGTGCCAGCAGCGTCGGGACAGAAACAGATACGCAGTATTTT. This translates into CASSVGTETDTQYF.

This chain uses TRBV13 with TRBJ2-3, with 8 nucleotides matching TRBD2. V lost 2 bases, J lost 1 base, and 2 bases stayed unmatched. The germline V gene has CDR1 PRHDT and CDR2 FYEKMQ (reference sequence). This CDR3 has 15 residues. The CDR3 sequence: CASSLKAGGTDTQYF. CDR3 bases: TGTGCCAGCAGCTTAAAAGCGGGGGGCACAGATACGCAGTATTTT.

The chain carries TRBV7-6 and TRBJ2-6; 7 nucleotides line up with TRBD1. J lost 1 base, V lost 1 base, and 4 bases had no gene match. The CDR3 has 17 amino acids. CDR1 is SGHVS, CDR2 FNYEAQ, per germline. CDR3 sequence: CASSLGGGSSGANVLTF. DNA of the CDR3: TGTGCCAGCAGCTTAGGAGGGGGCTCTTCTGGGGCCAACGTCCTGACTTTC.

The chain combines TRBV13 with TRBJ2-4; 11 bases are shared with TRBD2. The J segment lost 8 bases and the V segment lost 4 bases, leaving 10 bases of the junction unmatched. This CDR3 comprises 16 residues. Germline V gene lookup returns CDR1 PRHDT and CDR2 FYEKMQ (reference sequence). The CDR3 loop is CASSSHSGGARDIQYF. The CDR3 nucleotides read TGTGCCAGCAGCTCCCATAGCGGGGGGGCCCGTGACATTCAGTACTTC.

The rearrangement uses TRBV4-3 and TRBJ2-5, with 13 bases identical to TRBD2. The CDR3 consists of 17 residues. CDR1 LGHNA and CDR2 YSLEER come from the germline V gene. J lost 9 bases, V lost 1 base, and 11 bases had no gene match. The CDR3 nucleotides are TGCGCCAGCAGCCAAGGGGCCGGGACTAGCGGGGTAGGGGCCCAGTACTTC. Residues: CASSQGAGTSGVGAQYF.

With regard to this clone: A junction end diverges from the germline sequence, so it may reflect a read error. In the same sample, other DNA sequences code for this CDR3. The CDR3 DNA reads TGTGCCAGTAGTTACTTCGCGGGTAAGGAGAACACTGAAGCTTTCTTT. Translated: CASSYFAGKENTEAFF. The chain has TRBV6-5 and TRBJ1-1, with unresolved D. The germline CDR1 and CDR2 sequences are MNHEY and SVGAGI. The CDR3 runs to 16 residues.

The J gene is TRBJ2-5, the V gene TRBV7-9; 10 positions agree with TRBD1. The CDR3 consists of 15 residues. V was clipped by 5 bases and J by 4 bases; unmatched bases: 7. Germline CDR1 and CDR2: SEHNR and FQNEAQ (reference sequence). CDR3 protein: CASSTRQGAGETQYF. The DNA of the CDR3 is TGTGCCAGCAGCACCCGACAGGGGGCGGGAGAGACCCAGTACTTC. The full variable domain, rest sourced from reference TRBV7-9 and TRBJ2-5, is DTGVSQNPRHKITKRGQNVTFRCDPISEHNRLYWYRQTLGQGPEFLTYFQNEAQLEKSRLLSDRFSAERPKGSFSTLEIQRTEQGDSAMYLCASSTRQGAGETQYFGPGTRLLVL.

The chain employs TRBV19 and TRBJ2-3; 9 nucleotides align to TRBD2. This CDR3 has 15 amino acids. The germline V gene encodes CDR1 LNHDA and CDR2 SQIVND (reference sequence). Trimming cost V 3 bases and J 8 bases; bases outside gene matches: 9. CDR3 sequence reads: CASSIGGREKSTQYF. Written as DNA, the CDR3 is TGTGCCAGTAGTATCGGCGGGAGGGAGAAGTCTACGCAGTATTTT. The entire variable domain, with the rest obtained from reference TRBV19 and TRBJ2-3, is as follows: DGGITQSPKYLFRKEGQNVTLSCEQNLNHDAMYWYRQDPGQGLRLIYYSQIVNDFQKGDIAEGYSVSREKKESFPLTVTSAQKNPTAFYLCASSIGGREKSTQYFGPGTRLTVL.

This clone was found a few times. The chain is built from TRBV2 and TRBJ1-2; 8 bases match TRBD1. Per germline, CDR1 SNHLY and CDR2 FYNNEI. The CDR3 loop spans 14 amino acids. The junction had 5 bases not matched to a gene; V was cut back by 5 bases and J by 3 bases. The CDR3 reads CASSQQGEHYGYTF. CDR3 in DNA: TGTGCCAGCAGTCAACAGGGGGAGCACTATGGCTACACCTTC.

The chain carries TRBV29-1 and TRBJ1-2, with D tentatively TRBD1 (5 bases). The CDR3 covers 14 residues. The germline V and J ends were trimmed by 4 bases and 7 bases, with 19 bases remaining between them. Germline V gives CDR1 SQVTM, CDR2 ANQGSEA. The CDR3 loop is CSVGPDSQFGGYTF. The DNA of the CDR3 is TGCAGCGTTGGCCCCGACAGCCAATTTGGTGGCTACACCTTC.

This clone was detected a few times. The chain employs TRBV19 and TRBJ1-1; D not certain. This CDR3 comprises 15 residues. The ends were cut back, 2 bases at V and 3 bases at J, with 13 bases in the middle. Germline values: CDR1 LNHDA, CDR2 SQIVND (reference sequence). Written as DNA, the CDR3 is TGTGCCAGTAGTATACCCAAAGTTTGGCACACTGAAGCTTTCTTT. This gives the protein CASSIPKVWHTEAFF. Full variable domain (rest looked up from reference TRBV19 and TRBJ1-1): DGGITQSPKYLFRKEGQNVTLSCEQNLNHDAMYWYRQDPGQGLRLIYYSQIVNDFQKGDIAEGYSVSREKKESFPLTVTSAQKNPTAFYLCASSIPKVWHTEAFFGQGTRLTVV.

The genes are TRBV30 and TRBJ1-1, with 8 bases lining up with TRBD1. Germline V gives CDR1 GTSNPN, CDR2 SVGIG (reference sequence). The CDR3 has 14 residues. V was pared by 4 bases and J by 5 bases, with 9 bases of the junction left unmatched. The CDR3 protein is CAWNPGQEFTEAFF. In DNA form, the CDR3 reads TGTGCCTGGAATCCGGGACAGGAGTTTACTGAAGCTTTCTTT.

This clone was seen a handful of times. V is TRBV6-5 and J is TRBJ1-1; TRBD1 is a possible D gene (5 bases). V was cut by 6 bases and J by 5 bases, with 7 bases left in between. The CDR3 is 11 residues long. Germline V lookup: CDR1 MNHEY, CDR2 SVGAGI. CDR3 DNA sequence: TGTGCCAGCAGCCGGGGGACTGAAGCTTTCTTT. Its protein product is CASSRGTEAFF.